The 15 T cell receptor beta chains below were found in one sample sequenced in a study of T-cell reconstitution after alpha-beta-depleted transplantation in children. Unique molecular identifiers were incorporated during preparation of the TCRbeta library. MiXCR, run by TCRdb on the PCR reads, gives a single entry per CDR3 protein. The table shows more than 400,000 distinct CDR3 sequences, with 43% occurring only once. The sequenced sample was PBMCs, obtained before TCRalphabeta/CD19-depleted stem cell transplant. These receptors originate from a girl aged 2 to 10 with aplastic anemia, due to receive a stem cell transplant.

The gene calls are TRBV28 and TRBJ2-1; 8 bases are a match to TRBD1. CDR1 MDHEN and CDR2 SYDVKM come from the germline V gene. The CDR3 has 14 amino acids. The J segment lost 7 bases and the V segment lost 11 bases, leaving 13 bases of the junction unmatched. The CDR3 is CAVRQGKNRNEQFF. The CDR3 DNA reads TGTGCCGTCCGACAGGGGAAAAATAGGAATGAGCAGTTCTTC.

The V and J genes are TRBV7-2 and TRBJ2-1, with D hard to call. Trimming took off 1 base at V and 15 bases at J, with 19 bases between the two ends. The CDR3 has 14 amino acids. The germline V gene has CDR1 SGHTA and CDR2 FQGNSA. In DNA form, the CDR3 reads TGTGCCAGCAGCTTAGAAGGTATGGCCATTACCGCGTTCTTC. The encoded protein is CASSLEGMAITAFF.

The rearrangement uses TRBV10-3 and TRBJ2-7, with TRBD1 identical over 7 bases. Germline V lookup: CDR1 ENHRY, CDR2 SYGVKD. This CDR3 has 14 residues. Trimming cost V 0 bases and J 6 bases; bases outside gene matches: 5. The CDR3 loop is CAISESRQGAEQYF. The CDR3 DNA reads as TGTGCCATCAGTGAGTCGCGACAGGGTGCCGAGCAGTACTTC.

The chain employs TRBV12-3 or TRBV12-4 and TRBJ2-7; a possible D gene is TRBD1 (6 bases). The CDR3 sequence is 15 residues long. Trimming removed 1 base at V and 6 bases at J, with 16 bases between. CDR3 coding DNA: TGTGCCAGCAGTTTAGTGGGACAAGGAGTTAGCGAGCAGTACTTC. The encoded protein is CASSLVGQGVSEQYF.

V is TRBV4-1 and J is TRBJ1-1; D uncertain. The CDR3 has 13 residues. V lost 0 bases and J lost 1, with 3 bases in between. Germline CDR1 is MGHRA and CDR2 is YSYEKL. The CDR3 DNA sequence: TGCGCCAGCAGCCAAGATACGAACACTGAAGCTTTCTTT. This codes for CASSQDTNTEAFF.

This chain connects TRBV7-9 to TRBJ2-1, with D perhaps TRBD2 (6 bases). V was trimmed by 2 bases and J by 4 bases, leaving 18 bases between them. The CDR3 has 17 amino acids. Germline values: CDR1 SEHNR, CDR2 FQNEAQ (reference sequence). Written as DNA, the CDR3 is TGTGCCAGCAGCTTATCCGGTGGGGGGAACCTTTACAATGAGCAGTTCTTC. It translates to CASSLSGGGNLYNEQFF.

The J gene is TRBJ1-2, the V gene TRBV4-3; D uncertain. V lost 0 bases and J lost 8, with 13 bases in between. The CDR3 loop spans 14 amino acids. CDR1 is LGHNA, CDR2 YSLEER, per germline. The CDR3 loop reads CASSQEPGLRGYTF. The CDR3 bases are TGCGCCAGCAGCCAAGAGCCCGGGCTTCGCGGCTACACCTTC.

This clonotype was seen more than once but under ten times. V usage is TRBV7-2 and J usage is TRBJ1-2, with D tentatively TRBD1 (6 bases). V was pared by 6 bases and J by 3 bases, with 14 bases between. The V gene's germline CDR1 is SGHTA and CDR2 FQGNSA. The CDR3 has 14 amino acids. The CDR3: CASSPDGGDYGYTF. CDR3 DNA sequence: TGTGCCAGCAGTCCCGACGGGGGCGACTATGGCTACACCTTC.

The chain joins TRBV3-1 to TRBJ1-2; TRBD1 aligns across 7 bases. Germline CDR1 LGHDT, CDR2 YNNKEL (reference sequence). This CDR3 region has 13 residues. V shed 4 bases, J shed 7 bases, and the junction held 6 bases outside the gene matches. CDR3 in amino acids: CASSLIGQVGYTF. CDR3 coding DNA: TGTGCCAGCAGCCTCATAGGACAGGTTGGCTACACCTTC. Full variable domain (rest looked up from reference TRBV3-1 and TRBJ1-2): DTAVSQTPKYLVTQMGNDKSIKCEQNLGHDTMYWYKQDSKKFLKIMFSYNNKELIINETVPNRFSPKSPDKAHLNLHINSLELGDSAVYFCASSLIGQVGYTFGSGTRLTVV.

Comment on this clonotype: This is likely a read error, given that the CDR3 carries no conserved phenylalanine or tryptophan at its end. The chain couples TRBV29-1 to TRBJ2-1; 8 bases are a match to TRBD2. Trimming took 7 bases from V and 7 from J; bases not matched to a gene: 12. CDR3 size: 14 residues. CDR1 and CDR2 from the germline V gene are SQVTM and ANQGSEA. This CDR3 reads CSGVGLADFNEQFL. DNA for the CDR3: TGCAGCGGGGTCGGACTAGCAGATTTTAATGAGCAGTTCCTC.

Here the CDR3 DNA reads TGCAGTGTCACATCAGGGTCTTCAGGCTACACCTTC. Protein: CSVTSGSSGYTF. The chain links TRBV20-1 to TRBJ1-2; the D gene is possibly TRBD1 (5 bases). Germline V gives CDR1 DFQATT, CDR2 SNEGSKA (reference sequence). V was shortened by 7 bases and J by 8 bases, with 17 bases between the two germline ends. The CDR3 spans 12 residues.

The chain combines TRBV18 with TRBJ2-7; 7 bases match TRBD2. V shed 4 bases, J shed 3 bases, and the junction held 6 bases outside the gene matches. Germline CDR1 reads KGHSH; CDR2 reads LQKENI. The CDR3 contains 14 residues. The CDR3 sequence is CASSRSSGRYEQYF. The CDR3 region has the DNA TGTGCCAGCTCACGGTCTAGCGGCCGCTACGAGCAGTACTTC.

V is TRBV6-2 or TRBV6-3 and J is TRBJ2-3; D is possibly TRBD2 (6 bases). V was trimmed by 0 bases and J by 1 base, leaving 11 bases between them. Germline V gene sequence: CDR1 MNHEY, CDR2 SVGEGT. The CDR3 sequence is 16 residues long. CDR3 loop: CASSYSREERTDTQYF. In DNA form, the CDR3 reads TGTGCCAGCAGTTACTCGCGGGAAGAACGCACAGATACGCAGTATTTT.

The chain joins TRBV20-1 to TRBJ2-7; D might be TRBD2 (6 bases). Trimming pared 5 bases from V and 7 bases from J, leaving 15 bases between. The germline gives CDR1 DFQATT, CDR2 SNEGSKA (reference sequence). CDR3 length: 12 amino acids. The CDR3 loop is CSAETSGVEQYF. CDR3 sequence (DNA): TGCAGTGCTGAGACCTCGGGAGTGGAGCAGTACTTC.

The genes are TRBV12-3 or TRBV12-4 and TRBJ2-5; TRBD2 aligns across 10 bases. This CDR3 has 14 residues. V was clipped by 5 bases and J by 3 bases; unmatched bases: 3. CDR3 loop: CASSPTSGKETQYF. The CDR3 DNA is TGTGCCAGCAGTCCCACTAGCGGGAAAGAGACCCAGTACTTC.